This T cell receptor (beta chain) was captured in a study of cytomegalovirus exposure and HLA in healthy donors. As for the study in general: T cells numbering about 179 million yielded more than 100 million unique TCR beta sequences in an earlier analysis. Notes on the study in general: Another analysis was done later, and it associated fewer than 20,000 TCR beta sequences with HLA alleles at 0.05 false discovery rate. A later analysis showed HLA-associated TCR beta chains outstripping equally common others in clonal expansion. In vitro work confirmed that a few CMV-associated chains recognize CMV antigens.

PCR was performed using 60 Vbeta and 13 Jbeta primers. Profiled with immunoSEQ multiplex PCR; TCRdb holds only in-frame clones, not every one. Altogether about 170,000 clones are present, around 80% being singletons, with the ten largest covering 1%. Between the trimmed V and J ends, which lost 3 bases and 0 bases, there was a span of 9 bases. The CDR3 contains 15 residues. The germline V gene encodes CDR1 PRHDT and CDR2 FYEKMQ (reference sequence). About this clone itself: Its specificity is unknown.

V usage is TRBV13 and J usage is TRBJ2-1, with D unresolved. The sequenced material came from PBMCs. This clonotype was sampled from a woman in her forties or fifties in good health and CMV-seropositive. The CDR3, as DNA: TGTGCCAGCAGCTTTTACTTAAGCTCCTACAATGAGCAGTTCTTC. Translating it yields CASSFYLSSYNEQFF.